A selection of T cell receptor beta chains follows, all from one sample in a study of T cell responses to AZD1222 COVID-19 vaccine. TCRdb's copy holds only in-frame clones and misses some; the assay was immunoSEQ multiplex PCR. The sample shows some 150,000 clones, about 92% of them seen only once. This material consisted of peripheral blood, taken on day 0 of AZD1222 vaccination. These receptors all stem from an adult in good health. Both conserved end residues are part of each CDR3. D genes are given only for firm matches. A row's size may be missing; if present it is once, few, many or a size class.

d_call clone_size j_call v_call cdr3_nt cdr3_aa
TRBD1 . TRBJ2-7 TRBV11-2 TGTGCCAGCAGCTTAGAGGGGACAGGGGTCTACGAGCAGTACTTC CASSLEGTGVYEQYF
. . TRBJ1-2 TRBV5-6 TGTGCCAGCAGCGTCACAGGAGGCTACACCTTC CASSVTGGYTF
. . TRBJ1-2 TRBV28 TGTGCCAGCAGTCCATCCTATGGCTACACCTTC CASSPSYGYTF
TRBD2 . TRBJ2-3 TRBV24-1 TGTGCCACCAGTGATTTCCTAGCGGGGGGCTTCAGCACAGATACGCAGTATTTT CATSDFLAGGFSTDTQYF
TRBD1 . TRBJ1-2 TRBV7-9 TGTGCCAGCAGCACGGAGGGACAGGGAAACGGCTACACCTTC CASSTEGQGNGYTF
. . TRBJ1-2 TRBV6-1 TGTGCCAGCAGTGAAGCCGGGACATTCTATGGCTACACCTTC CASSEAGTFYGYTF
. . TRBJ2-1 TRBV5-6 TGTGCCAGCAGCTTGCCGGGCTTGAGCTCCTACAATGAGCAGTTCTTC CASSLPGLSSYNEQFF
TRBD2 . TRBJ2-3 TRBV6-4 TGTGCCAGCACCATCCCTGGAGACGGACCGGGACTAGCGTTCACAGATACGCAGTATTTT CASTIPGDGPGLAFTDTQYF
. . TRBJ1-2 TRBV6-2/TRBV6-3 TGTGCCAGCAGTTTTTTAGGGAGCTATGGCTACACCTTC CASSFLGSYGYTF
. . TRBJ1-2 TRBV12-3/TRBV12-4 TGTGCCAGCAGTTTACAGGGGAACTATGGCTACACCTTC CASSLQGNYGYTF
. . TRBJ1-2 TRBV7-9 TGTGCCAGCAGCTTAGGGACTTACTATGGCTACACCTTC CASSLGTYYGYTF
. . TRBJ2-7 TRBV5-1 TGCGCCAGCAGCTTGGAGGGGACTCTCTACGAGCAGTACTTC CASSLEGTLYEQYF
. . TRBJ1-5 TRBV5-1 TGCGCCAGCAGCTTGGGGACCAATCAGCCCCAGCATTTT CASSLGTNQPQHF
. . TRBJ2-1 TRBV27 TGTGCCAGCAAGTGGGAGAGCTCCTACAATGAGCAGTTCTTC CASKWESSYNEQFF
. . TRBJ1-2 TRBV14 TGTGCCAGCAGTTTTCTCCCTCGGCCGTTCTATGGCTACACCTTC CASSFLPRPFYGYTF
TRBD2 . TRBJ2-3 TRBV30 TGTGCCTGGAGTGTACTAGCGGGGGGGGGAGATACGCAGTATTTT CAWSVLAGGGDTQYF
TRBD1 . TRBJ1-1 TRBV11-2 TGTGCCAGCAGCTCCCGACAGGGCGGGATAAGTTCTGAAGCTTTCTTT CASSSRQGGISSEAFF
. . TRBJ2-7 TRBV12-3/TRBV12-4 TGTGCCAGCAGTAAAGGGACTCACGAGCAGTACTTC CASSKGTHEQYF
TRBD1 . TRBJ1-2 TRBV29-1 TGCAGCGTTGAACGGACAGGGACGTATGGCTACACCTTC CSVERTGTYGYTF
. . TRBJ1-1 TRBV6-5 TGTGCCAGCAGCTCGGGGAGGGACACTGAAGCTTTCTTT CASSSGRDTEAFF
. . TRBJ2-7 TRBV6-1 TGTGCCAGCAGTGAAGGCTACGAGCAGTACTTC CASSEGYEQYF
. . TRBJ2-1 TRBV7-9 TGTGCCAGCAGCTTAGAACGCAGCGATGAGCAGTTCTTC CASSLERSDEQFF
. . TRBJ2-5 TRBV18 TGTGCCAGCTCACTGTTTCAGGGGGAGACCCAGTACTTC CASSLFQGETQYF
TRBD2 once TRBJ2-5 TRBV27 TGTGCCAGCAGCTTCGGGACTAGCGGGTCGAGGGAGACCCAGTACTTC CASSFGTSGSRETQYF
TRBD1 . TRBJ2-2 TRBV18 TGTGCCAGCTCAACACAGGGACAGGACGGGGAGCTGTTTTTT CASSTQGQDGELFF
. . TRBJ2-3 TRBV7-3 TGTGCCAGCAGCTTAGATGGGGCTAGCACAGATACGCAGTATTTT CASSLDGASTDTQYF
. . TRBJ1-1 TRBV13 TGTGCCAGCAGCTTAGTTTCGGGGGCAACTGAAGCTTTCTTT CASSLVSGATEAFF
TRBD1 . TRBJ1-2 TRBV12-3/TRBV12-4 TGTGCCAGCAGCAACGACAGGGTTGGCTACACCTTC CASSNDRVGYTF